Sequencing of this T cell receptor beta chain was carried out in a study of T cell changes during pregnancy in multiple sclerosis. Germline CDR1 reads LNHDA; CDR2 reads SQIVND (reference sequence). There are 15 residues in the CDR3. V gave up 4 bases and J gave up 0 bases, with 10 bases separating them. The assay was immunoSEQ multiplex PCR, and TCRdb's table has in-frame clones only and misses some. The profile shows approximately 100,000 clones, 90% to 95% of them singletons. The chain combines TRBV19 with TRBJ1-5; D remains ambiguous. The TCR originated in a female donor with multiple sclerosis, enrolled in a pregnancy study. The specimen comprised peripheral blood, sampled before pregnancy. The CDR3 region is CASSSAHYSNQPQHF. The CDR3 DNA reads TGTGCCAGTAGTAGCGCCCACTATAGCAATCAGCCCCAGCATTTT. Full variable domain (rest looked up from reference TRBV19 and TRBJ1-5): DGGITQSPKYLFRKEGQNVTLSCEQNLNHDAMYWYRQDPGQGLRLIYYSQIVNDFQKGDIAEGYSVSREKKESFPLTVTSAQKNPTAFYLCASSSAHYSNQPQHFGDGTRLSIL.